This T cell receptor beta chain is drawn from a study of early T cells in non-severe SARS-CoV-2 infection. Trimming took off 4 bases at V and 5 bases at J, with 12 bases between the two ends. CDR3 length: 14 residues. The V gene's germline CDR1 is ENHRY and CDR2 SYGVKD. TCRdb independently ran MiXCR on the 5' RACE reads; one entry per CDR3 protein. Here the sample spans 65,000 to 75,000 distinct CDR3 sequences, roughly an eighth being singletons. In this sample, this clonotype is medium-sized. The TCR originated in an adult who was a healthcare worker with PCR-confirmed SARS-CoV-2 infection or an uninfected control (not recorded which). Sequenced input: whole blood. The chain carries TRBV10-3 and TRBJ2-1; maybe TRBD1 (5 bases). As DNA, the CDR3 is TGTGCCATCAGTGTGCAGGGTAAACACAATGAGCAGTTCTTC. Translated, it gives CAISVQGKHNEQFF.